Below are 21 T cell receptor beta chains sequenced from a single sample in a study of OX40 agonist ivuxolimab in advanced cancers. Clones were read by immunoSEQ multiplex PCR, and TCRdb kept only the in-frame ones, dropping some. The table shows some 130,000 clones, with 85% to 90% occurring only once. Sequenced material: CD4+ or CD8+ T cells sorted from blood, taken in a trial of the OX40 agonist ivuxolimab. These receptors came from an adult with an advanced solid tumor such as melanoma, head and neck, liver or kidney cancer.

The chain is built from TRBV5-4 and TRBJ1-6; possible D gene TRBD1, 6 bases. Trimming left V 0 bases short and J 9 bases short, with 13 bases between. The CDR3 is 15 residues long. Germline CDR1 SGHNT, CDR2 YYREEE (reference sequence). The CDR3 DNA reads TGTGCCAGCAGCTTGGCAGGGGAAATTAGTTCACCCCTCCACTTT. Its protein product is CASSLAGEISSPLHF.

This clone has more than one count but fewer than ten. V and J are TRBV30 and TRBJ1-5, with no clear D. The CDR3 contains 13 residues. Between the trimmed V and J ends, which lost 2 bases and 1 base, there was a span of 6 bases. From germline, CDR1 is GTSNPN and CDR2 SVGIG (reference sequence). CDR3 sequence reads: CAWSRQSNQPQHF. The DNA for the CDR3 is TGTGCCTGGAGTCGGCAGAGCAATCAGCCCCAGCATTTT. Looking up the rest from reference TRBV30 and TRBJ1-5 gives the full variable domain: SQTIHQWPATLVQPVGSPLSLECTVEGTSNPNLYWYRQAAGRGLQLLFYSVGIGQISSEVPQNLSASRPQDRQFILSSKKLLLSDSGFYLCAWSRQSNQPQHFGDGTRLSIL.

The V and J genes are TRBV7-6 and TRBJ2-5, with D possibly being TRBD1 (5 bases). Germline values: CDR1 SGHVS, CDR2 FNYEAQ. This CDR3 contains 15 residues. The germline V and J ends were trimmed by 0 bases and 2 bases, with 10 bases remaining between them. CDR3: CASSLAWGRQETQYF. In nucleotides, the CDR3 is TGTGCCAGCAGCTTAGCCTGGGGCAGACAAGAGACCCAGTACTTC.

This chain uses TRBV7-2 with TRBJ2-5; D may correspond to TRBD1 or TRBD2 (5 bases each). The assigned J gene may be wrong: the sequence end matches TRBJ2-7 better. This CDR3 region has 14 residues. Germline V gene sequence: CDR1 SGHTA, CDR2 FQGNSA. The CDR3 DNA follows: TGTGCCAGCAGCTTAGCGGGGGTCATACACGAGCAGTACTTC. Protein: CASSLAGVIHEQYF.

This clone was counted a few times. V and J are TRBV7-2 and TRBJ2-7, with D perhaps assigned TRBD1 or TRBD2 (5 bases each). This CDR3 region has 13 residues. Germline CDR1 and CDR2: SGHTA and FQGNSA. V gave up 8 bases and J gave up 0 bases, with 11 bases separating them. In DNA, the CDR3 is TGTGCCAGCGGACCAGGGAGCTCCTACGAGCAGTACTTC. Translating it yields CASGPGSSYEQYF.

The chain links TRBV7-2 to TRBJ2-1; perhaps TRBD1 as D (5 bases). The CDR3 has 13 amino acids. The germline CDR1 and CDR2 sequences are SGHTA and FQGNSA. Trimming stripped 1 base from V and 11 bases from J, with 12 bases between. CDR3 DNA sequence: TGTGCCAGCAGCTTAGGGGGCCTTCCCAAGCAGTTCTTC. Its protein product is CASSLGGLPKQFF.

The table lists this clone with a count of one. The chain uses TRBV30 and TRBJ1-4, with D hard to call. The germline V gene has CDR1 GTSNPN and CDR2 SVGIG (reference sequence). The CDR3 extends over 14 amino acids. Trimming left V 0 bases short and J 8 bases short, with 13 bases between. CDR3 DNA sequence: TGTGCCTGGAGTGTTCCCCCCGGCGGGGAAAAACTGTTTTTT. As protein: CAWSVPPGGEKLFF.

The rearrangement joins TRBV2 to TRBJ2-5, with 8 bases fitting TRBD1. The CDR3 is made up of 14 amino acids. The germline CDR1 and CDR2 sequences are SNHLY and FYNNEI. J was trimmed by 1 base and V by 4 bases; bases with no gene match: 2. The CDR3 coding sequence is TGTGCCAGCAGTGGGGGGACAGGCCAAGAGACCCAGTACTTC. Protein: CASSGGTGQETQYF.

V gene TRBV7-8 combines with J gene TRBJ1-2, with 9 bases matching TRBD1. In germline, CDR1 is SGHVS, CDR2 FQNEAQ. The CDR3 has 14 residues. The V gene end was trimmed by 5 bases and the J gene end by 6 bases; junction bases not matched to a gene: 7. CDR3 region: CASSINRGQDGYTF. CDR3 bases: TGTGCCAGCAGCATCAACAGGGGGCAAGATGGCTACACCTTC.

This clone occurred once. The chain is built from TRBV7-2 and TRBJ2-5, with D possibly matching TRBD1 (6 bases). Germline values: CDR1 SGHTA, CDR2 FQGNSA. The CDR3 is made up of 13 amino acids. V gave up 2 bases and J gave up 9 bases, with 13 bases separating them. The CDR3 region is CASSLQGMLAQYF. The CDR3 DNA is TGTGCCAGCAGCTTACAGGGGATGCTGGCCCAGTACTTC.

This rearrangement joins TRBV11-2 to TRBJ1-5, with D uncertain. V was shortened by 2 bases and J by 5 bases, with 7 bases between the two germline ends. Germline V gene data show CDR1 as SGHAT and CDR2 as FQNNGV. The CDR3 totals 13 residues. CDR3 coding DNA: TGTGCCAGCAGCTTAACTGTGGATCAGCCCCAGCATTTT. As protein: CASSLTVDQPQHF.

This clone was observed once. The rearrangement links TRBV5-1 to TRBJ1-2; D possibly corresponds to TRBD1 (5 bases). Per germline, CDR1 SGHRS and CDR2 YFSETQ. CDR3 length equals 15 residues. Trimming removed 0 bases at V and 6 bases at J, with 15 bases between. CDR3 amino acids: CASSLGSQGVDGYTF. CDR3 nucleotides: TGCGCCAGCAGCTTGGGCTCGCAGGGTGTCGATGGCTACACCTTC.

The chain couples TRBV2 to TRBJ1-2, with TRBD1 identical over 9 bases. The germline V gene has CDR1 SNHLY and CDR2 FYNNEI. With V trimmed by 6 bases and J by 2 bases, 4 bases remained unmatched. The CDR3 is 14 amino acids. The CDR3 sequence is CASSGQGPNYGYTF. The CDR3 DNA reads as TGTGCCAGCAGCGGACAGGGGCCGAACTATGGCTACACCTTC.

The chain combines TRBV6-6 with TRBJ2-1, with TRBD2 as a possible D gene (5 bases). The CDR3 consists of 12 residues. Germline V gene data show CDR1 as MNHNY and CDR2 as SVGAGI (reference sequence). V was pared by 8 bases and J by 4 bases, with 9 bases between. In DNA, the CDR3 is TGTGCCAGCGGAACTAGTTACAATGAGCAGTTCTTC. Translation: CASGTSYNEQFF.

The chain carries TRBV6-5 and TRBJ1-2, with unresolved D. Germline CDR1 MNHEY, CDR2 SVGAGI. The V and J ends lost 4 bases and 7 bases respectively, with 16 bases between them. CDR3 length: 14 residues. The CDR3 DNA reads TGTGCCAGCAGTTCAGAGGGCGCTTTCCTTGGCTACACCTTC. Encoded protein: CASSSEGAFLGYTF.

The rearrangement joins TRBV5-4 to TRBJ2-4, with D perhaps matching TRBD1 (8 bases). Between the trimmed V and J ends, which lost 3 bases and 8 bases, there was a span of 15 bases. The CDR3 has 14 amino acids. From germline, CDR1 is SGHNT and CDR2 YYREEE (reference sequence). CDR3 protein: CASSSDREGDIQYF. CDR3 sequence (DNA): TGTGCCAGCAGCTCGGACAGGGAGGGGGACATTCAGTACTTC.

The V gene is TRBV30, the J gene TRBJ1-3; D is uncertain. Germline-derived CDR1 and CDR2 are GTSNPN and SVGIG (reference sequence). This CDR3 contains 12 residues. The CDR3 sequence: CGRSESGNTIYF. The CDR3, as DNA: TGTGGGCGCTCGGAATCTGGAAACACCATATATTTT.

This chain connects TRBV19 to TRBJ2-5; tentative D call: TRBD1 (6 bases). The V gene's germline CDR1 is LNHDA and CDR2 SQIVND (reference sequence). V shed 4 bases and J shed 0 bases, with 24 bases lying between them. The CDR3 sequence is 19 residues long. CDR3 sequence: CASSSQDRAAGRYQETQYF. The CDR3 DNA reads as TGTGCCAGTAGTAGCCAGGACAGAGCTGCAGGCCGCTACCAAGAGACCCAGTACTTC.

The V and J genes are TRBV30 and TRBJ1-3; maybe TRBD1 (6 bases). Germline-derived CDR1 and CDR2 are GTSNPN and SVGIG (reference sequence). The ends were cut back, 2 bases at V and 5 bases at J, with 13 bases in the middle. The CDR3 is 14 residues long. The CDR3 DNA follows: TGTGCCTGGAGTATTCAGGGGCCCAGAAACACCATATATTTT. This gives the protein CAWSIQGPRNTIYF. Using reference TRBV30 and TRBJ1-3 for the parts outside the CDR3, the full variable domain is SQTIHQWPATLVQPVGSPLSLECTVEGTSNPNLYWYRQAAGRGLQLLFYSVGIGQISSEVPQNLSASRPQDRQFILSSKKLLLSDSGFYLCAWSIQGPRNTIYFGEGSWLTVV.

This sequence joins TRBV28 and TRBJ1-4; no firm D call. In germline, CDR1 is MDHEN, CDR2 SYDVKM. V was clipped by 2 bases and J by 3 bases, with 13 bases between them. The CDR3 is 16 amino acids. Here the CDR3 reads CASSLINSFSNEKLFF. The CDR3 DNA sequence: TGTGCCAGCAGTTTAATAAACAGCTTTTCTAATGAAAAACTGTTTTTT.

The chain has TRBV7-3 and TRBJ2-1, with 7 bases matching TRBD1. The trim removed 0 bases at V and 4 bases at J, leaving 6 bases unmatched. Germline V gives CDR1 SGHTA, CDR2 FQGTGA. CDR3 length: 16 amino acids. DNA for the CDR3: TGTGCCAGCAGCTTAACGGGGGACAGAGGGTACAATGAGCAGTTCTTC. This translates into CASSLTGDRGYNEQFF.